A selection of T cell receptor beta chains follows, all from one sample in a study of T cell changes during pregnancy in multiple sclerosis. Profiling relied on immunoSEQ multiplex PCR, and the TCRdb table lists in-frame clones only, not all of them. Here the sample spans roughly 100,000 clones, 90% to 95% being singletons. The material sequenced was peripheral blood, taken after pregnancy. These receptors all stem from a female donor in good health, enrolled as a control in a pregnancy study. Each CDR3 is given with its conserved first and last residue. D genes are given only for firm matches. Clone size is not always given. Where it is, it says once, few, many or a class for expanded clones.

d_call: TRBD1
j_call: TRBJ1-1
v_call: TRBV11-3
clone_size: -
cdr3_nt: TGTGCCAGCAGCTTAGGCAGGGGGCGGGGAACTGAAGCTTTCTTT
cdr3_aa: CASSLGRGRGTEAFF

d_call: TRBD2
j_call: TRBJ2-5
v_call: TRBV12-5
clone_size: -
cdr3_nt: TGTGCTAGTGGTTCCAATAGGGAGGGGGAGACCCAGTACTTC
cdr3_aa: CASGSNREGETQYF

d_call: TRBD1
j_call: TRBJ2-7
v_call: TRBV28
clone_size: -
cdr3_nt: TGTGCCAGTCGACAGGGGGCAATCTACGAGCAGTACTTC
cdr3_aa: CASRQGAIYEQYF

d_call: TRBD1
j_call: TRBJ1-2
v_call: TRBV28
clone_size: -
cdr3_nt: TGTGCCAGCAGTCCGACAGGGGGCGAGGGTGGCTACACCTTC
cdr3_aa: CASSPTGGEGGYTF

d_call: TRBD1
j_call: TRBJ1-1
v_call: TRBV11-2
clone_size: -
cdr3_nt: TGTGCCAGCAGCTTAGGCAGGGGGGCCATGAACACTGAAGCTTTCTTT
cdr3_aa: CASSLGRGAMNTEAFF

d_call: -
j_call: TRBJ2-7
v_call: TRBV5-4
clone_size: -
cdr3_nt: TGTGCCAGCAGCCAGACTAGTGCGCTCGACGAGCAGTACTTC
cdr3_aa: CASSQTSALDEQYF

d_call: -
j_call: TRBJ1-2
v_call: TRBV19
clone_size: -
cdr3_nt: TGTGCCAGTAGTATTGGGCAGGGAGGCGGCTACACCTTC
cdr3_aa: CASSIGQGGGYTF

d_call: TRBD2
j_call: TRBJ2-1
v_call: TRBV7-9
clone_size: -
cdr3_nt: TGTGCCAGCAGCTTATTACTAGCGGGGGGCCGCAACTACAATGAGCAGTTCTTC
cdr3_aa: CASSLLLAGGRNYNEQFF

d_call: -
j_call: TRBJ1-5
v_call: TRBV7-2
clone_size: -
cdr3_nt: TGTGCCAGCTCCTGGGGGGGGCAGTCGCGGCAGCCCCAGCATTTT
cdr3_aa: CASSWGGQSRQPQHF

d_call: -
j_call: TRBJ1-1
v_call: TRBV4-3
clone_size: -
cdr3_nt: TGCGCCAGCAGCCCTAGTCCGGGGATGAACACTGAAGCTTTCTTT
cdr3_aa: CASSPSPGMNTEAFF

d_call: -
j_call: TRBJ1-3
v_call: TRBV2
clone_size: -
cdr3_nt: TGTGCCAGCAGTGAAGCAGGGCAGGGGACAGGAAACACCATATATTTT
cdr3_aa: CASSEAGQGTGNTIYF

d_call: -
j_call: TRBJ1-2
v_call: TRBV21-1
clone_size: few
cdr3_nt: TGTGCCAGCAGCAAGGCAGGGATCTATGGCTACACCTTC
cdr3_aa: CASSKAGIYGYTF

d_call: -
j_call: TRBJ2-3
v_call: TRBV7-6
clone_size: -
cdr3_nt: TGTGCCAGCAGCTTAGAGCTCAACACAGATACGCAGTATTTT
cdr3_aa: CASSLELNTDTQYF

d_call: -
j_call: TRBJ1-6
v_call: TRBV30
clone_size: -
cdr3_nt: TGTGCCTGGAGCTCCTCCGGAGGTGGAAATTCACCCCTCCACTTT
cdr3_aa: CAWSSSGGGNSPLHF

d_call: TRBD2
j_call: TRBJ2-5
v_call: TRBV11-1
clone_size: once
cdr3_nt: TGTGCCAGCAGCCCCCGCGCTAGCGGGGGGTACCAAGAGACCCAGTACTTC
cdr3_aa: CASSPRASGGYQETQYF

d_call: TRBD2
j_call: TRBJ2-1
v_call: TRBV5-6
clone_size: -
cdr3_nt: TGTGCCAGCAGCTTGGCACTTAGCGGGGGCCGGAATGAGCAGTTCTTC
cdr3_aa: CASSLALSGGRNEQFF

d_call: -
j_call: TRBJ1-4
v_call: TRBV7-2
clone_size: -
cdr3_nt: TGTGCCAGCAGCTTAGGGGCAGGCCGTAATGAAAAACTGTTTTTT
cdr3_aa: CASSLGAGRNEKLFF

d_call: TRBD1
j_call: TRBJ1-5
v_call: TRBV30
clone_size: -
cdr3_nt: TGTGCCTGGAGTGGAGGACAGGAGGGTCGTCAGCCCCAGCATTTT
cdr3_aa: CAWSGGQEGRQPQHF

d_call: TRBD2
j_call: TRBJ2-1
v_call: TRBV13
clone_size: -
cdr3_nt: TGTGCCAGCAGCTTAGCGGGGGGCTCCTACAATGAGCAGTTCTTC
cdr3_aa: CASSLAGGSYNEQFF

d_call: -
j_call: TRBJ2-1
v_call: TRBV5-4
clone_size: -
cdr3_nt: TGTGCCAGCAGCCCCCCGGACAGAAACAATGAGCAGTTCTTC
cdr3_aa: CASSPPDRNNEQFF

d_call: -
j_call: TRBJ2-6
v_call: TRBV21-1
clone_size: -
cdr3_nt: TGTGCCAGCAGCAGGGGAGGGGGGCCCGGGGCCAACGTCCTGACTTTC
cdr3_aa: CASSRGGGPGANVLTF

d_call: TRBD1
j_call: TRBJ2-7
v_call: TRBV5-4
clone_size: -
cdr3_nt: TGTGCCAGCAGCCGCGGGCGGGACAGGGGGCTCGAGCAGTACTTC
cdr3_aa: CASSRGRDRGLEQYF

d_call: -
j_call: TRBJ1-5
v_call: TRBV27
clone_size: -
cdr3_nt: TGTGCCAGCAGTCCCCTCGCGGGGAGCAATCAGCCCCAGCATTTT
cdr3_aa: CASSPLAGSNQPQHF

d_call: TRBD1
j_call: TRBJ2-1
v_call: TRBV4-3
clone_size: once
cdr3_nt: TGCGCCAGCAGCTCCCGACAGGGAATCTACAATGAGCAGTTCTTC
cdr3_aa: CASSSRQGIYNEQFF

d_call: TRBD1
j_call: TRBJ1-2
v_call: TRBV28
clone_size: -
cdr3_nt: TGTGCCAGCAGGTTACAGGGGGCAAGGCGGAATGGCTACACCTTC
cdr3_aa: CASRLQGARRNGYTF

d_call: TRBD1
j_call: TRBJ1-4
v_call: TRBV2
clone_size: -
cdr3_nt: TGTGCCAGCAGTGGGACAGGGCGGGGAGAAAAACTGTTTTTT
cdr3_aa: CASSGTGRGEKLFF

d_call: TRBD2
j_call: TRBJ2-1
v_call: TRBV7-3
clone_size: -
cdr3_nt: TGTGCCAGCAGCCCGCGGGGGGTCAATGAGCAGTTCTTC
cdr3_aa: CASSPRGVNEQFF

d_call: -
j_call: TRBJ2-5
v_call: TRBV7-2
clone_size: -
cdr3_nt: TGTGCCAGCAGCTTAGAAGCGTGGGAGAGGGAGACCCAGTACTTC
cdr3_aa: CASSLEAWERETQYF

d_call: -
j_call: TRBJ2-7
v_call: TRBV7-8
clone_size: -
cdr3_nt: TGTGCCAGCAGCCACAGGTTCTCCTACGAGCAGTACTTC
cdr3_aa: CASSHRFSYEQYF

d_call: -
j_call: TRBJ2-5
v_call: TRBV28
clone_size: -
cdr3_nt: TGTGCCAGCAGCCAGGGGGAGACCCAGTACTTC
cdr3_aa: CASSQGETQYF

d_call: -
j_call: TRBJ1-1
v_call: TRBV7-2
clone_size: -
cdr3_nt: TGTGCCAGCAGCTCTACAGGGTTCGGTAACACTGAAGCTTTCTTT
cdr3_aa: CASSSTGFGNTEAFF

d_call: -
j_call: TRBJ2-4
v_call: TRBV6-5
clone_size: once
cdr3_nt: TGTGCCAGCAGCCAAAGCCGGGATCAGATAAACATTCAGTACTTC
cdr3_aa: CASSQSRDQINIQYF

d_call: -
j_call: TRBJ2-2
v_call: TRBV11-2
clone_size: once
cdr3_nt: TGTGCCAGCAGCTTAGTGCGTAACACCGGGGAGCTGTTTTTT
cdr3_aa: CASSLVRNTGELFF

d_call: TRBD1
j_call: TRBJ2-7
v_call: TRBV4-2
clone_size: -
cdr3_nt: TGTGCCAGCAGCCATGACAGGGGGCGCGAGCAGTACTTC
cdr3_aa: CASSHDRGREQYF

d_call: -
j_call: TRBJ2-1
v_call: TRBV11-2
clone_size: -
cdr3_nt: TGTGCCAGCAGCTTCGGCGGGGAATGGGGGTACAATGAGCAGTTCTTC
cdr3_aa: CASSFGGEWGYNEQFF

d_call: -
j_call: TRBJ2-5
v_call: TRBV29-1
clone_size: -
cdr3_nt: TGCAGCGTTGAAGATCGGGGAACGGAACCCCCCCAAGAGACCCAGTACTTC
cdr3_aa: CSVEDRGTEPPQETQYF

d_call: TRBD2
j_call: TRBJ2-6
v_call: TRBV4-2
clone_size: -
cdr3_nt: TGTGCCAGCAGCCAAGATTCGGGAGGAGGGACCAACTCTGGGGCCAACGTCCTGACTTTC
cdr3_aa: CASSQDSGGGTNSGANVLTF

d_call: -
j_call: TRBJ2-1
v_call: TRBV5-1
clone_size: -
cdr3_nt: TGCGCCAGCAGCTCACGACAGGCATTCTACAATGAGCAGTTCTTC
cdr3_aa: CASSSRQAFYNEQFF

d_call: TRBD2
j_call: TRBJ2-5
v_call: TRBV15
clone_size: -
cdr3_nt: TGTGCCACCACTCCACGGGGCGGGGGGGAGACCCAGTACTTC
cdr3_aa: CATTPRGGGETQYF

d_call: TRBD2
j_call: TRBJ2-5
v_call: TRBV15
clone_size: -
cdr3_nt: TGTGCCACCAGCAGAGTGACTAGCGGCAAAGAGACCCAGTACTTC
cdr3_aa: CATSRVTSGKETQYF